The clone carrying this T cell receptor (beta chain) was seen at least ten times. What it recognizes is unknown. The data were taken from a study of blood T cells in healthy people across ages. Study conclusions and caveats: Long-lived donors exceeded aged donors in naive CD4+ cells and diversity. Shifts in expanded clonotypes may have been confounded by donor CMV status, which was unknown.

Through a sample-barcoded 5' primer and a J-beta primer mix, a second PCR was run for roughly 6 to 12 cycles. Each TCR beta cDNA got a 12-nucleotide random molecular identifier. Every sample produced at least 3 million CDR3-containing paired-end reads. TCRdb reanalysed the 5' RACE reads using MiXCR and keeps one entry per CDR3 protein. The sample holds hundreds of thousands of distinct CDR3 sequences; about 52% are singletons and the top ten take roughly 34%. The CDR3 consists of 15 residues. V lost 2 bases and J 1 base, leaving 11 bases between the germline ends. Germline CDR1 MNHEY, CDR2 SMNVEV (reference sequence).

V and J are TRBV27 and TRBJ1-1; D is undetermined. The clonotype originates from a woman aged 60 to 75 in good health. Sequenced input: blood. CDR3 region: CASSLVSGGNTEAFF. Here the CDR3 DNA reads TGTGCCAGCAGTTTAGTGTCTGGAGGGAACACTGAAGCTTTCTTT.